Below are 5 T cell receptor beta chains sequenced from a single sample in a study of T cell repertoires in enteric fever. In TCRdb, the reads were re-called with MiXCR into one record per CDR3 protein. The top ten hold 18% of the sample, which has fewer than 2,000 distinct CDR3 sequences, around a third seen once. Sequencing input: CCR7- CD38- CD4+ T cells from PBMCs. These receptors came from a human donor with Salmonella enteric fever, either typhoid or paratyphoid (not recorded which).

This clonotype is labeled large (0.1 to 1%). This sequence joins TRBV5-1 and TRBJ2-7; D is unresolved. V shed 0 bases and J shed 6 bases, with 7 bases lying between them. Germline V gene lookup returns CDR1 SGHRS and CDR2 YFSETQ. CDR3 size: 12 residues. CDR3 DNA sequence: TGCGCCAGCAGCTTGGCCATGGGCGAGCAGTACTTC. Translating gives CASSLAMGEQYF.

This clonotype is medium-sized (0.01 to 0.1%). The chain combines TRBV9 with TRBJ2-3; unclear D gene. The CDR3 sequence is 12 residues long. V lost 4 bases, J lost 4 bases, and 7 bases lay in between. The germline V gene encodes CDR1 SGDLS and CDR2 YYNGEE. The CDR3 spells CASSSEPDTQYF. The CDR3 region has the DNA TGTGCCAGCAGCTCAGAGCCAGATACGCAGTATTTT.

J is TRBJ2-3 and V is TRBV7-9; TRBD2 matches 9 bases. The CDR3 runs 18 residues. The germline V gene has CDR1 SEHNR and CDR2 FQNEAQ (reference sequence). Trimming removed 0 bases from V and 1 base from J; junction bases left unmatched: 8. In DNA form, the CDR3 reads TGTGCCAGCAGCTTAGCGGGGGGGACTAGCATTCGCACAGATACGCAGTATTTT. The encoded protein is CASSLAGGTSIRTDTQYF.

The chain has TRBV29-1 and TRBJ2-3; D possibly corresponds to TRBD2 (5 bases). CDR1 is SQVTM, CDR2 ANQGSEA, per germline. The CDR3 is 12 amino acids. V shed 8 bases and J shed 3 bases, with 12 bases lying between them. The CDR3 spells CSPRTSTDTQYF. The DNA for the CDR3 is TGCAGCCCCCGGACTTCGACAGATACGCAGTATTTT.

By proportion, this clonotype is large (0.1 to 1%). The CDR3 nucleotides read TGTGCCAGCAGCCTAGGGGGCCTGAAATCCTACGAGCAGTACTTC. Amino acid sequence: CASSLGGLKSYEQYF. This chain uses TRBV9 with TRBJ2-7; 7 bases fit TRBD1. The CDR3 is 15 amino acids. V gave up 4 bases and J gave up 1 base; unmatched junction bases: 8. Per the germline V gene, CDR1 is SGDLS and CDR2 is YYNGEE.